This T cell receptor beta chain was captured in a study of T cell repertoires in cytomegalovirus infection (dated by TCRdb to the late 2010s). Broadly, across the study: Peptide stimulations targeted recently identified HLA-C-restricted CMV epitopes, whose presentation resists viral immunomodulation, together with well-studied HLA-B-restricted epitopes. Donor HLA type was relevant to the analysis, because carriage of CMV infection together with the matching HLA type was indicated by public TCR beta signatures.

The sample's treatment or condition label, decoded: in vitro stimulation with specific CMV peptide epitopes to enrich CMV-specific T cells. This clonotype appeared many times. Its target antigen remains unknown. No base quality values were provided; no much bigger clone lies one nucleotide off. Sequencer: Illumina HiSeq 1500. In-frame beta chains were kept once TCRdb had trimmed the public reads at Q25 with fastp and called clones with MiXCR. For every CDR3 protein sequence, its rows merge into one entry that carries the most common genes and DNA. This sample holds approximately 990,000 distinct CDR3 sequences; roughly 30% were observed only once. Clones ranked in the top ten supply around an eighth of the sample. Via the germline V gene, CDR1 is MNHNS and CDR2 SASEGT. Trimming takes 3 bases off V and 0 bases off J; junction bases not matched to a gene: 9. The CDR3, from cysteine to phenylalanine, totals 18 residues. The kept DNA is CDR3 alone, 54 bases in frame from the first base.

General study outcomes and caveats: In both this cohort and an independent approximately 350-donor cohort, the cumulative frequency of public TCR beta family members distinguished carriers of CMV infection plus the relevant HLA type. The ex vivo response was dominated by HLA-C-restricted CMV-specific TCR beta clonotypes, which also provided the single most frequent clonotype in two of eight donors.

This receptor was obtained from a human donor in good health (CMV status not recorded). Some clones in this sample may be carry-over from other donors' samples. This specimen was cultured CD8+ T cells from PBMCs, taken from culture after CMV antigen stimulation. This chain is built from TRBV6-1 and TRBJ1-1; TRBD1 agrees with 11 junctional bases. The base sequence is TGTGCCAGCAGTGAGAGGACAGGGGGCCTTACTTTGAACACTGAAGCTTTCTTT. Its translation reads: CASSERTGGLTLNTEAFF.